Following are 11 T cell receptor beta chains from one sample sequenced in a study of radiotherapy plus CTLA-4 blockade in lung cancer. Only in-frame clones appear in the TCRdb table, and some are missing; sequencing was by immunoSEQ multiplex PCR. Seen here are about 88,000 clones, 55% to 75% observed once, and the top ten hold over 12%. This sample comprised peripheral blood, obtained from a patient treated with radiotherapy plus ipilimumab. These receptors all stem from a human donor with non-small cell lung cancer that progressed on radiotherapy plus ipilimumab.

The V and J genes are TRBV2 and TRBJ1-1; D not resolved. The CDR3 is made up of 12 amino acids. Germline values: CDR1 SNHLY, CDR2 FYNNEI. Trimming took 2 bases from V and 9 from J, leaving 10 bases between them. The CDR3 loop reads CASSERALKAFF. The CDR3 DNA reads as TGTGCCAGCAGTGAACGAGCCCTTAAAGCTTTCTTT.

The CDR3 sequence is CASSKVRGGVNTEAFF. The CDR3 region has the DNA TGTGCCAGCAGCAAAGTACGGGGCGGCGTGAACACTGAAGCTTTCTTT. The chain uses TRBV21-1 and TRBJ1-1. TRBV21-1 is marked as a pseudogene. The CDR3 totals 16 residues.

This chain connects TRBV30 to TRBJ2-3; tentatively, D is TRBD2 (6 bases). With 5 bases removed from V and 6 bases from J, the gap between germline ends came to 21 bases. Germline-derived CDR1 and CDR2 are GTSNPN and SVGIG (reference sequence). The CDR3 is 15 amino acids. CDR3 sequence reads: CAWSQFSASEDTQYF. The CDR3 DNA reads TGTGCCTGGTCCCAGTTTTCGGCTAGCGAGGATACGCAGTATTTT.

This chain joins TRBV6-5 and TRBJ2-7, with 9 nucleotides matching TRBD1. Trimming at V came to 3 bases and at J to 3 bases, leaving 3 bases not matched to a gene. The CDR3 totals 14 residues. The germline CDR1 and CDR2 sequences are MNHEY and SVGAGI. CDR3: CASSYSGQGYEQYF. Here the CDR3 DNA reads TGTGCCAGCAGTTATTCGGGACAGGGCTACGAGCAGTACTTC.

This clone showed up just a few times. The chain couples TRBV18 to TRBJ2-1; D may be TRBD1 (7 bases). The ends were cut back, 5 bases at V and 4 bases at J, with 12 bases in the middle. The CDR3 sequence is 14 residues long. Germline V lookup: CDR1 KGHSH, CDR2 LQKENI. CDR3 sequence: CASSGGTEYNEQFF. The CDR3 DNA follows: TGTGCCAGCTCAGGAGGGACAGAGTACAATGAGCAGTTCTTC.

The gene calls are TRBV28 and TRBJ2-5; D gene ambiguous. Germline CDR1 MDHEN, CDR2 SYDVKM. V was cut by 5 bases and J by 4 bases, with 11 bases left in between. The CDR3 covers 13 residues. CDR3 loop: CASSPWSGETQYF. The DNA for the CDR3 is TGTGCCAGCAGTCCATGGTCAGGAGAGACCCAGTACTTC.

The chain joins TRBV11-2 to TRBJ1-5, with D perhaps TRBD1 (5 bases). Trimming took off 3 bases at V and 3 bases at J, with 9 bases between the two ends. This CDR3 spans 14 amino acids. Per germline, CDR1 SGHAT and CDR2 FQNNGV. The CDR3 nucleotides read TGTGCCAGCAGCTTGACAGCACTCAATCAGCCCCAGCATTTT. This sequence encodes CASSLTALNQPQHF. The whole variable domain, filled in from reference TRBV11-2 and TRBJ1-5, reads EAGVAQSPRYKIIEKRQSVAFWCNPISGHATLYWYQQILGQGPKLLIQFQNNGVVDDSQLPKDRFSAERLKGVDSTLKIQPAKLEDSAVYLCASSLTALNQPQHFGDGTRLSIL.

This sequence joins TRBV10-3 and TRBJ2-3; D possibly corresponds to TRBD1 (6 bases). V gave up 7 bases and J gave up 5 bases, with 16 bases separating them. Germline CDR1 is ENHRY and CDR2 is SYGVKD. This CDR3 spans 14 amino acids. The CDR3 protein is CAITPGGRGDTQYF. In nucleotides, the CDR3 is TGTGCCATCACGCCTGGGGGCCGTGGAGATACGCAGTATTTT.

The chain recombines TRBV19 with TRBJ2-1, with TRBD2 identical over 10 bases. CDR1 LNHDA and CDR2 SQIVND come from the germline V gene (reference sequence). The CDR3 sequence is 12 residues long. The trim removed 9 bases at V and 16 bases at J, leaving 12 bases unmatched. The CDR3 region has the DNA TGTGCCAGCCACAAGCGGGAGGGCCCCCCCTTCTTC. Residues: CASHKREGPPFF.

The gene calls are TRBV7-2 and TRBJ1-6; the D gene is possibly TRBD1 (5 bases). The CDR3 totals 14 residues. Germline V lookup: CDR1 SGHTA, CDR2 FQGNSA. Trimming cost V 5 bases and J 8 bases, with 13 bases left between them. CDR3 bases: TGTGCCAGCAGCCCTAGGGGAGGGTATTCACCCCTCCACTTT. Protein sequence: CASSPRGGYSPLHF.

CDR3 protein: CASSQDGKTDTQYF. The CDR3 DNA reads TGTGCCAGCAGCCAAGATGGGAAAACAGATACGCAGTATTTT. The chain uses TRBV4-2 and TRBJ2-3, with D uncertain. The CDR3 length is 14 residues. Deletions cut 0 bases from V and 3 bases from J, with 7 bases between. Germline CDR1 reads LGHNA; CDR2 reads YNFKEQ.